Presented here are 16 T cell receptor beta chains from one specimen sequenced in a study of cytomegalovirus exposure and HLA in healthy donors. PCR employed 60 Vbeta and 13 Jbeta primers. Profiled with immunoSEQ multiplex PCR; TCRdb holds only in-frame clones, not every one. The sample includes around 53,000 clones, nearly 85% seen only once; the top ten take roughly 1.5%. The sequenced material came from PBMCs. The origin of the receptors is a man aged 30-40 years in good health and CMV-seronegative.

The chain is built from TRBV7-9 and TRBJ2-4; TRBD1 matches 9 bases. The V gene's germline CDR1 is SEHNR and CDR2 FQNEAQ (reference sequence). The V segment lost 3 bases and the J segment 5 bases; nucleotides outside the gene matches: 5. This CDR3 has 15 residues. Here the CDR3 DNA reads TGTGCCAGCAGCTTGGGACAGGGAGACGAAAACATTCAGTACTTC. This encodes CASSLGQGDENIQYF. The full variable domain, completed using reference TRBV7-9 and TRBJ2-4, is DTGVSQNPRHKITKRGQNVTFRCDPISEHNRLYWYRQTLGQGPEFLTYFQNEAQLEKSRLLSDRFSAERPKGSFSTLEIQRTEQGDSAMYLCASSLGQGDENIQYFGAGTRLSVL.

This rearrangement joins TRBV7-2 to TRBJ1-1; D is uncertain. V was clipped by 3 bases and J by 0 bases, with 11 bases between them. CDR3 length equals 15 residues. Per the germline V gene, CDR1 is SGHTA and CDR2 is FQGNSA. CDR3 nucleotide sequence: TGTGCCAGCAGCTTGCCGCGGGCCTTGAACACTGAAGCTTTCTTT. This gives the protein CASSLPRALNTEAFF.

This chain uses TRBV5-4 with TRBJ2-3, with D maybe TRBD2 (7 bases). The CDR3 sequence is 17 residues long. V was clipped by 3 bases and J by 6 bases, with 23 bases between them. CDR1 is SGHNT, CDR2 YYREEE, per germline (reference sequence). The CDR3 loop is CASSSASGPSRGDTQYF. CDR3 coding DNA: TGTGCCAGCAGCTCGGCTAGCGGCCCTTCTAGGGGGGATACGCAGTATTTT.

The V and J genes are TRBV29-1 and TRBJ2-3, with 10 bases identical to TRBD1. The CDR3 runs 17 residues. Germline V gene data show CDR1 as SQVTM and CDR2 as ANQGSEA. Trimming removed 6 bases from V and 1 base from J; junction bases left unmatched: 13. As DNA, the CDR3 is TGCAGCGTCAGAGAAAGACAGGGGGCGACACGCACAGATACGCAGTATTTT. This sequence encodes CSVRERQGATRTDTQYF.

The chain joins TRBV5-4 to TRBJ2-5, with no clear D. The end of the DNA is better explained by TRBJ2-7, so the J call may be wrong. The CDR3 runs 14 residues. Germline V CDR1 and CDR2: SGHNT, YYREEE (reference sequence). The CDR3 DNA reads as TGTGCCAGCAGCTTGGAGGCAGGTTCCTACGAGCAGTACTTC. Translation gives CASSLEAGSYEQYF.

For the CDR3, the DNA is TGTGCCAGCAGCCGGGGACAGGCTTCCTCCTACGAGCAGTACTTC. It yields the protein CASSRGQASSYEQYF. This chain connects TRBV11-1 to TRBJ2-7, with 8 nucleotides matching TRBD1. CDR1 and CDR2 (germline): SGHAT, FQDESV (reference sequence). The CDR3 consists of 15 residues. V dropped 5 bases and J dropped 0; count of bases not matched to a gene: 6. The full variable domain, its missing parts supplied by reference TRBV11-1 and TRBJ2-7, is EAEVAQSPRYKITEKSQAVAFWCDPISGHATLYWYRQILGQGPELLVQFQDESVVDDSQLPKDRFSAERLKGVDSTLKIQPAELGDSAMYLCASSRGQASSYEQYFGPGTRLTVT.

The chain has TRBV2 and TRBJ1-4, with 9 bases aligning to TRBD1. Germline V gene sequence: CDR1 SNHLY, CDR2 FYNNEI. V was clipped by 6 bases and J by 7 bases; unmatched bases: 9. The CDR3 has 15 residues. DNA for the CDR3: TGTGCCAGCAGAAAACGGACAGGGGCTGGTGAAAAACTGTTTTTT. Its protein product is CASRKRTGAGEKLFF.

The chain couples TRBV11-2 to TRBJ2-5; no reliable D call. The CDR3 runs to 11 residues. Germline-derived CDR1 and CDR2 are SGHAT and FQNNGV. V dropped 5 bases and J dropped 5 bases, with 6 bases sitting between them. The CDR3 protein is CASSVRETQYF. CDR3 coding DNA: TGTGCCAGCAGCGTACGGGAGACCCAGTACTTC.

The count of this clone is one. J is TRBJ2-5 and V is TRBV30; D is uncertain. This CDR3 is 11 amino acids long. Germline CDR1 and CDR2: GTSNPN and SVGIG (reference sequence). V lost 1 base to trimming and J lost 11 bases, with 11 bases between them. In DNA form, the CDR3 reads TGTGCCTGGAGTGAAGCAGGCCTACAGTACTTC. It specifies CAWSEAGLQYF.

This clone came up a few times. The V and J genes are TRBV13 and TRBJ2-7; 10 bases line up with TRBD2. This CDR3 has 16 amino acids. Trimming took 5 bases from V and 9 from J; bases not matched to a gene: 16. Germline lookup yields CDR1 PRHDT and CDR2 FYEKMQ (reference sequence). The CDR3 here is CASSPAPLAGEDVQYF. In DNA, the CDR3 is TGTGCCAGCAGCCCCGCACCTCTAGCGGGAGAGGATGTGCAGTACTTC.

The rearrangement joins TRBV11-1 to TRBJ2-7, with TRBD1 identical over 9 bases. Losses at the gene ends were 3 bases for V and 5 bases for J; bases not matched to a gene: 2. Germline values: CDR1 SGHAT, CDR2 FQDESV (reference sequence). The CDR3 is 13 residues long. CDR3 nucleotides: TGTGCCAGCAGCTTGGGACAGGGTCACGAGCAGTACTTC. It yields the protein CASSLGQGHEQYF.

The sample holds a few counts of this clone. The chain recombines TRBV27 with TRBJ2-6; 7 bases fit TRBD2. From germline, CDR1 is MNHEY and CDR2 SMNVEV (reference sequence). V lost 1 base and J lost 2; bases outside the gene matches: 2. CDR3 length: 16 residues. The CDR3 bases are TGTGCCAGCAGTTTATGGGGGGGGGCTGGGGCCAACGTCCTGACTTTC. Its translation: CASSLWGGAGANVLTF. Filled out from reference TRBV27 and TRBJ2-6, the complete variable domain reads EAQVTQNPRYLITVTGKKLTVTCSQNMNHEYMSWYRQDPGLGLRQIYYSMNVEVTDKGDVPEGYKVSRKEKRNFPLILESPSPNQTSLYFCASSLWGGAGANVLTFGAGSRLTVL.

The V call is TRBV6-5, the J call TRBJ1-2; possible D gene TRBD1, 5 bases. Germline V gene sequence: CDR1 MNHEY, CDR2 SVGAGI. CDR3 size: 14 residues. Trimming removed 2 bases at V and 4 bases at J, with 11 bases between. This CDR3 reads CASSYGGGAYGYTF. CDR3 nucleotides: TGTGCCAGCAGTTACGGCGGGGGTGCCTATGGCTACACCTTC.

The chain joins TRBV27 to TRBJ1-2, with TRBD1 matching over 10 bases. The CDR3 runs to 16 residues. V lost 6 bases, J lost 3 bases, and 10 bases stayed unmatched. Per germline, CDR1 MNHEY and CDR2 SMNVEV (reference sequence). Here the CDR3 reads CASRRRQGAQDYGYTF. CDR3 coding DNA: TGTGCCAGCAGGCGCAGACAGGGGGCCCAAGACTATGGCTACACCTTC.

This clone was seen just once. V usage is TRBV2 and J usage is TRBJ2-7; a possible D gene is TRBD1 (6 bases). V lost 5 bases, J lost 4 bases, and 15 bases lay in between. This CDR3 comprises 14 residues. Germline-derived CDR1 and CDR2 are SNHLY and FYNNEI. CDR3 region: CASSNRELGYEQYF. The CDR3 bases are TGTGCCAGCAGTAACAGGGAGCTCGGGTACGAGCAGTACTTC.

This sequence joins TRBV7-9 and TRBJ2-3; the match to TRBD2 covers 11 bases. Germline assignment: CDR1 SEHNR and CDR2 FQNEAQ (reference sequence). V shed 4 bases and J 14 bases; nucleotides not matched to a gene: 8. The CDR3 sequence is 13 residues long. The CDR3 sequence is CASSSIAGGPRYF. In DNA form, the CDR3 reads TGTGCCAGCAGCTCCATAGCGGGAGGGCCGCGGTATTTT. Looking up the rest from reference TRBV7-9 and TRBJ2-3 gives the full variable domain: DTGVSQNPRHKITKRGQNVTFRCDPISEHNRLYWYRQTLGQGPEFLTYFQNEAQLEKSRLLSDRFSAERPKGSFSTLEIQRTEQGDSAMYLCASSSIAGGPRYFGPGTRLTVL.